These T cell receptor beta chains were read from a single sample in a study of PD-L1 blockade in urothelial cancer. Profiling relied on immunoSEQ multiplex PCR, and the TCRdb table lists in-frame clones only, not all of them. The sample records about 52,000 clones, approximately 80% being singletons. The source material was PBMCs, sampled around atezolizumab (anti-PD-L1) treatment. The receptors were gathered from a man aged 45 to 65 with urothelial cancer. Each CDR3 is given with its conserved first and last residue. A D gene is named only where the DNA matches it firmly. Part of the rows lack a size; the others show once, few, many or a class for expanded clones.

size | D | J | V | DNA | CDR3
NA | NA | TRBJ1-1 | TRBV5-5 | TGTGCCAGCAGCTTGGTTGAAGACCGGGGCACTGAAGCTTTCTTT | CASSLVEDRGTEAFF
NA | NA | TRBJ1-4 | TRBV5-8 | TGTGCCAGCAGCTCCGGGGTCCGAGGACGGGAAAAACTGTTTTTT | CASSSGVRGREKLFF
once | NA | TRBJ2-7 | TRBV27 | TGTGCCAGCAGTAAACGCAGGGGGGACGAGCAGTACTTC | CASSKRRGDEQYF
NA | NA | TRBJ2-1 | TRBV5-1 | TGCGCCAGCAGCTTGGAGGGAGAGTACAATGAGCAGTTCTTC | CASSLEGEYNEQFF
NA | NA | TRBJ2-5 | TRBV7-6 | TGTGCCAGCAGCTTAGGACCCCCGACAGACCAAGAGACCCAGTACTTC | CASSLGPPTDQETQYF
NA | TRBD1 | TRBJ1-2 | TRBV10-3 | TGTGCCATCCGGGACAGGGGCGTTCTTGACTATGGCTACACCTTC | CAIRDRGVLDYGYTF
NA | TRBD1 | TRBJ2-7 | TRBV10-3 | TGTGCCATCAGAGGGGGCAGCTCCTACGAGCAGTACTTC | CAIRGGSSYEQYF
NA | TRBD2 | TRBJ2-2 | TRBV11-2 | TGTGCCAGCAGCTTATCTTCAGCGGGGGGCCGAAACACCGGGGAGCTGTTTTTT | CASSLSSAGGRNTGELFF
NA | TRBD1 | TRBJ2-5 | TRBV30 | TGTGCCTGGAACAGGGGACGTGAGACCCAGTACTTC | CAWNRGRETQYF
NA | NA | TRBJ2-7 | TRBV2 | TGTGCCAGCAGTGAAACAGTATCAAGTGGCGAGCAGTACTTC | CASSETVSSGEQYF
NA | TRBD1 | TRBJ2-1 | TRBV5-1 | TGCGCCAGCAGCTCGAAGACAGGGGGCCCTTACAATGAGCAGTTCTTC | CASSSKTGGPYNEQFF
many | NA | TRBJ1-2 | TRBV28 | TGTGCCAGCAGTTTACCCCAGGTTCTCTATGGCTACACCTTC | CASSLPQVLYGYTF
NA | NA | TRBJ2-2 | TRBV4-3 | TGCGCCAGCAGCCAAGTTTCAATTAATACAGGAAACACCGGGGAGCTGTTTTTT | CASSQVSINTGNTGELFF
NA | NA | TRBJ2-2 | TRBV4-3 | TGCGCCAGCAGCCAAGACACCCAAATTCGGACCGGGGAGCTGTTTTTT | CASSQDTQIRTGELFF
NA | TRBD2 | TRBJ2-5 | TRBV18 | TGTGCCAGCTCACCACCTACGGGGGGAAAAGAGACCCAGTACTTC | CASSPPTGGKETQYF
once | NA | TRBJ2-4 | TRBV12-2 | TGTGCAAGTCGCCCTAGGACAGGGGGCCTCATCCCCATAGCCAAAAACATTCAGTACTTC | CASRPRTGGLIPIAKNIQYF
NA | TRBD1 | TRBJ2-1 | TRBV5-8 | TGTGCCAGCAGCCCTACGGACAGGGTAGTCCAGTTCTTC | CASSPTDRVVQFF
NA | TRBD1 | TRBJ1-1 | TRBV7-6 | TGTGCCAGCAGCTCCCAAGCCGGGACAGAGGATATTGAAGCTTTCTTT | CASSSQAGTEDIEAFF
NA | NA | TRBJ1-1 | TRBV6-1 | TGTGCCAGCAGTGAAGCGCTTCGTAAGGTGGGGGGCACTGAAGCTTTCTTT | CASSEALRKVGGTEAFF
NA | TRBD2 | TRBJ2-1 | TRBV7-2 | TGTGCCAGCAGTTCTAGCGGGGGGGCTGGGAACAATGAGCAGTTCTTC | CASSSSGGAGNNEQFF
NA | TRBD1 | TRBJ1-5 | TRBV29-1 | TGCAGCGTTGCGGCAGGGGGAAATCAGCCCCAGCATTTT | CSVAAGGNQPQHF
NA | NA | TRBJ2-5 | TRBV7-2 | TGTGCCAGCAGCCAGCAGGAAGGGGCCCAGTACTTC | CASSQQEGAQYF
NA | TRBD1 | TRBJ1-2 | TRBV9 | TGTGCCAGCAGCGTAGGTGAGGGGGCAGGTGGTGGCTACACCTTC | CASSVGEGAGGGYTF
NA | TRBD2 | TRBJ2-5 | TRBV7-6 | TGTGCCAGCAGCGGATCGGGCGGGAGGGGAGGAGAGACCCAGTACTTC | CASSGSGGRGGETQYF
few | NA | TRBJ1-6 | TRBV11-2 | TGTGCCAGCAGCTTCAACAGGGAGGGTTCACCCCTCCACTTT | CASSFNREGSPLHF
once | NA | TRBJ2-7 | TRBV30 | TGTGCCTGGAGTGTACTAGCCTCGTTTCAGTTAGTACCCGTCTACGAGCAGTACTTC | CAWSVLASFQLVPVYEQYF
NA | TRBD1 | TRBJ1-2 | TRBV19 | TGTGCCAGTAGTTTCGGGACAGGATATGGCTACACCTTC | CASSFGTGYGYTF
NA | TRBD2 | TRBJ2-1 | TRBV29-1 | TGCAGCGTTGGAGGACTAGCGGGAGGCCATGAGCAGTTCTTC | CSVGGLAGGHEQFF
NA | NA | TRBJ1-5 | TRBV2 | TGTGCCAGCAGTGAATGGGGGCGGAATCAGCCCCAGCATTTT | CASSEWGRNQPQHF
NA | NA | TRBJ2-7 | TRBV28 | TGTGCCAGCAGTAATATTCTAATGGGGAGTCCTTCATTTCAGCAGTACTTC | CASSNILMGSPSFQQYF
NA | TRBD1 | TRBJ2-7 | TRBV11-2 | TGTGCCAGCAGCAGCCCCGGGACAGGTTACAGGTGGCAGTACTTC | CASSSPGTGYRWQYF
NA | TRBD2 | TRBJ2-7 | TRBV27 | TGTGCCAGCAAGGGGCTAGCGGGCAACTACGAGCAGTACTTC | CASKGLAGNYEQYF
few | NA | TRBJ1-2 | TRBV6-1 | TGTGCCAGCAGGACAGGACAAAACTATGGCTACACCTTC | CASRTGQNYGYTF
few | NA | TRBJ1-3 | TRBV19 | TGTGCCAGTAGTCTTACTGGAAACACCATATATTTT | CASSLTGNTIYF
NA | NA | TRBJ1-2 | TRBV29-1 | TGCAGCGTGGACGGACAGAACTATGGCTACACCTTC | CSVDGQNYGYTF
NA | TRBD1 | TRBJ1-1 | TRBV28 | TGTGCCAGCAGTATAGACAGGGGGCTAATGAACACTGAAGCTTTCTTT | CASSIDRGLMNTEAFF
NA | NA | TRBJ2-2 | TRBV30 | TGTGCCTGGAGTCCTAACACCGGGGAGCTGTTTTTT | CAWSPNTGELFF
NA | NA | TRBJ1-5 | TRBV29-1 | TGCAGCGTTGATGCGGGCCCCAATCAGCCCCAGCATTTT | CSVDAGPNQPQHF
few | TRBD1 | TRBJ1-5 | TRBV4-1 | TGCGCCAGCAGCCAAGTTCCGACAGGGAATAGCAATCAGCCCCAGCATTTT | CASSQVPTGNSNQPQHF
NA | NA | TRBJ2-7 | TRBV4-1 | TGCGCCAGCAGCCAAGATCCGAGAACCTACGAGCAGTACTTC | CASSQDPRTYEQYF
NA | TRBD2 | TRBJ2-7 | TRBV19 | TGTGCCAGTAGTGGCCTAGCGGGGGACCTAAGGAGCTCCTACGAGCAGTACTTC | CASSGLAGDLRSSYEQYF
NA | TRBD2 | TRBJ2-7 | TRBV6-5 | TGTGCCAGCAAGCGGACTAGCGGGAACCACGAGCAGTACTTC | CASKRTSGNHEQYF
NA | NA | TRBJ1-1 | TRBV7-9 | TGTGCCAGCAGCCTTCCGGGGGGCAAGATGAACACTGAAGCTTTCTTT | CASSLPGGKMNTEAFF
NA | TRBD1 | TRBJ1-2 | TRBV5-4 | TGTGCCAGCAGTCCCGCAGGGGACAGGGGCTATGGCTACACCTTC | CASSPAGDRGYGYTF
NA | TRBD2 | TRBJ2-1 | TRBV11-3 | TGTGCCAGCAGCCCGGGGGGGACTGTCAATGAGCAGTTCTTC | CASSPGGTVNEQFF
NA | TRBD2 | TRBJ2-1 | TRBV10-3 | TGTGCCATCAGTGAATATTCGGGACTAGCAGACAATGAGCAGTTCTTC | CAISEYSGLADNEQFF
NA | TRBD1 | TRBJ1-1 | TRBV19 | TGTGCCAGTAGTATTTTCCGGGACAGTCGGTTTAATAGGGGGAACACTGAAGCTTTCTTT | CASSIFRDSRFNRGNTEAFF
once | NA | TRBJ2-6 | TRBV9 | TGTGCCAGCAGCGTAACCCCAGAAGTTTACAACTCTGGGGCCAACGTCCTGACTTTC | CASSVTPEVYNSGANVLTF
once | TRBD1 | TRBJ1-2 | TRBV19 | TGTGCCAGTAGCCGGATGGACAGGGGGGGTGATGGCTACACCTTC | CASSRMDRGGDGYTF
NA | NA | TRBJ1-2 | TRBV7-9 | TGTGCCAGCAGGCGAACCGACTATGGCTACACCTTC | CASRRTDYGYTF
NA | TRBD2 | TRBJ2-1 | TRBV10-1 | TGCGCCAGCAGTCCCATTCCTCGACTAGCGGGAGATCATCGTCGCTCCTACAATGAGCAGTTCTTC | CASSPIPRLAGDHRRSYNEQFF
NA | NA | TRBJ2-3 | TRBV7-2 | TGTGCCAGCAGACCTCTTGCGGAGGAAGATACGCAGTATTTT | CASRPLAEEDTQYF
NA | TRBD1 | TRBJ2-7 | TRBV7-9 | TGTGCCAGCAGCTTCTTTTCGGGACAGGGTAACGAGCAGTACTTC | CASSFFSGQGNEQYF